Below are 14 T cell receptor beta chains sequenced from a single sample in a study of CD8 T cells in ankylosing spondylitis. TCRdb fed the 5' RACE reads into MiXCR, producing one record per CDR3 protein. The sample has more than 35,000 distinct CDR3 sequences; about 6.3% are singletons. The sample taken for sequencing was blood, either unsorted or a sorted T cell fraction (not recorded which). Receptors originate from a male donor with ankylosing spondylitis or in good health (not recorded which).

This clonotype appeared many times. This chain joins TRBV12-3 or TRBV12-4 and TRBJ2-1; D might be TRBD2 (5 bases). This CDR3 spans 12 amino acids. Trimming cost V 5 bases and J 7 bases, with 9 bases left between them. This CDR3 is CASSPLANEQFF. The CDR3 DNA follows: TGTGCCAGCAGTCCCTTAGCGAATGAGCAGTTCTTC.

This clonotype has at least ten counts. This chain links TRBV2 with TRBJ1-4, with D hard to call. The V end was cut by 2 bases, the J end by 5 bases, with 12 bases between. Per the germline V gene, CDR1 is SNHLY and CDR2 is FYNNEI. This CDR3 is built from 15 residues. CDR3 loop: CASSEQWQLNEKLFF. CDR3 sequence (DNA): TGTGCCAGCAGTGAACAGTGGCAGCTGAATGAAAAACTGTTTTTT.

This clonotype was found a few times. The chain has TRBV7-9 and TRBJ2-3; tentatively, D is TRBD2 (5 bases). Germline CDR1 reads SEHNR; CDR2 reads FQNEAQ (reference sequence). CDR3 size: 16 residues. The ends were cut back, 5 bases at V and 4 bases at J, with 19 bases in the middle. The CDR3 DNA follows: TGTGCCAGCAGCCCTATACTCGGGATCGGACCAGATACGCAGTATTTT. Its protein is CASSPILGIGPDTQYF.

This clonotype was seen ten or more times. The CDR3 is CASSPGYNEQFF. Written as DNA, the CDR3 is TGTGCCAGCAGCCCGGGATACAATGAGCAGTTCTTC. The J gene is TRBJ2-1, the V gene TRBV7-9; D perhaps matches TRBD2 (5 bases). The CDR3 totals 12 residues. The germline V gene encodes CDR1 SEHNR and CDR2 FQNEAQ (reference sequence). V shed 5 bases and J shed 4 bases, with 6 bases lying between them.

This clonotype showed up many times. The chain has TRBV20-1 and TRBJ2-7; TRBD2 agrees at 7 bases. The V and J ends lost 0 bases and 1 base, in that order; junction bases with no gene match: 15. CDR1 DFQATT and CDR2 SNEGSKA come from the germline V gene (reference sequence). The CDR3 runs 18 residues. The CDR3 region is CSARDPSDLADYSYEQYF. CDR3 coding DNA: TGCAGTGCTAGAGATCCGAGTGATCTAGCGGACTATTCCTACGAGCAGTACTTC.

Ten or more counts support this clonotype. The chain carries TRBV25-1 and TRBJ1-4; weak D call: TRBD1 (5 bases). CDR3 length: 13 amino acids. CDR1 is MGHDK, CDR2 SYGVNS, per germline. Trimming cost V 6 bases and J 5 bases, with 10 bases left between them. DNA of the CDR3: TGTGCCAGCAGCCTTCAGGGCAATGAAAAACTGTTTTTT. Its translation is CASSLQGNEKLFF.

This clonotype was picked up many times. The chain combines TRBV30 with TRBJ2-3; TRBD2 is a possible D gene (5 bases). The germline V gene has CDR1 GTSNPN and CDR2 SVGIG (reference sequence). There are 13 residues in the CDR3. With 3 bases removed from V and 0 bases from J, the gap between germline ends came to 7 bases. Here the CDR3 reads CAWSQRSTDTQYF. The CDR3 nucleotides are TGTGCCTGGAGCCAGCGGAGCACAGATACGCAGTATTTT. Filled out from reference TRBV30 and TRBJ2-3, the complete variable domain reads SQTIHQWPATLVQPVGSPLSLECTVEGTSNPNLYWYRQAAGRGLQLLFYSVGIGQISSEVPQNLSASRPQDRQFILSSKKLLLSDSGFYLCAWSQRSTDTQYFGPGTRLTVL.

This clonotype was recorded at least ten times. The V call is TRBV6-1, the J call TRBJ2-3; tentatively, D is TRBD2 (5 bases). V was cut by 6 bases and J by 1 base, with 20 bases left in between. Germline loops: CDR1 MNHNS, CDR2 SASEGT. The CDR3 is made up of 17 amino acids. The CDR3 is CASSQAPRGLGTDTQYF. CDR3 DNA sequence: TGTGCCAGCAGCCAAGCCCCTCGCGGGTTGGGCACAGATACGCAGTATTTT.

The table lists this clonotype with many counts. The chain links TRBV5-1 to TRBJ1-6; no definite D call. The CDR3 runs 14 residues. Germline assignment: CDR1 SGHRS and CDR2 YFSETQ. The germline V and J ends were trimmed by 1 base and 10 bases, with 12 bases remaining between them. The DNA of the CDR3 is TGCGCCAGCAGCTTGAGAGGGTTTAACTCACCCCTCCACTTT. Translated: CASSLRGFNSPLHF.

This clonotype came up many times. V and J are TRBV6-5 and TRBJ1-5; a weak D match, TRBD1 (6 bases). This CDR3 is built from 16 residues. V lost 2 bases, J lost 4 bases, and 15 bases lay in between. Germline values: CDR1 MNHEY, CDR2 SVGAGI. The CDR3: CASSYPPGGANQPQHF. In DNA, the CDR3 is TGTGCCAGCAGTTACCCCCCCGGGGGGGCTAATCAGCCCCAGCATTTT.

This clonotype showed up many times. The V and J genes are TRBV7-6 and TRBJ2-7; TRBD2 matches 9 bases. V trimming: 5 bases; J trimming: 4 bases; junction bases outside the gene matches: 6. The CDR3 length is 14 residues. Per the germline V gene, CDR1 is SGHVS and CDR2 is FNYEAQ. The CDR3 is CASSQSGGRYEQYF. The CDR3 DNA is TGTGCCAGCAGCCAGAGCGGGGGGAGGTACGAGCAGTACTTC.

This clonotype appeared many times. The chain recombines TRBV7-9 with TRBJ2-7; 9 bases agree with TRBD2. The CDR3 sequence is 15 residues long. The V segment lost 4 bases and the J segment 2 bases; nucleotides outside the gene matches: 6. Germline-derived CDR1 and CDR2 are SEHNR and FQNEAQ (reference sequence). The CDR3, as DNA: TGTGCCAGCAGCTCCACGGGCGGGGGGGCCTACGAGCAGTACTTC. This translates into CASSSTGGGAYEQYF.

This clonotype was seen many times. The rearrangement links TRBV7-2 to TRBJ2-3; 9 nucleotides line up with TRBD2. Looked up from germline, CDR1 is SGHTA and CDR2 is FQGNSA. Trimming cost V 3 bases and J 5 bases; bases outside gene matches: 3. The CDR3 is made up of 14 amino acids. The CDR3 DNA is TGTGCCAGCAGCTTCTCACTAGCGGGAGATACGCAGTATTTT. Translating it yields CASSFSLAGDTQYF.

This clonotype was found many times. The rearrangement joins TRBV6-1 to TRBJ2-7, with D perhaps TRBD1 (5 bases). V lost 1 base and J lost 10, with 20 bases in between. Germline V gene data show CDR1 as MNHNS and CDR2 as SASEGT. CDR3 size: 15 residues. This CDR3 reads CASSEVQGTLREQYF. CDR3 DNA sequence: TGTGCCAGCAGTGAAGTCCAGGGAACCCTACGAGAACAGTACTTC.